The rows below give T cell receptor beta chains drawn from one sample of a study of blood T cells in healthy people across ages. TCRdb reprocessed the 5' RACE reads via MiXCR and lists one record per CDR3 protein. This table holds 1.5 million to 2 million distinct CDR3 sequences, about 49% found once. Sequenced sample: blood. These receptors were taken from a woman between 35 and 50 years old in good health. Both conserved end residues are part of each CDR3.

V,J,CDR3
TRBV5-4,TRBJ1-2,CASSLGTYFYGYTF
TRBV29-1,TRBJ1-2,CSVEGRIGYTF
TRBV25-1,TRBJ2-3,CASPETSGMDTQYF
TRBV24-1,TRBJ1-2,CATSASAYGYTF
TRBV7-2,TRBJ1-6,CASSLGTGGAVSPLHF
TRBV24-1,TRBJ2-3,CATSEPTSGVLDTQYF
TRBV28,TRBJ1-4,CASSPQGLGEKLFF
TRBV21-1,NA,CASSRGTPLSDYEQYF
TRBV5-1,TRBJ1-4,CASSLGGTDEKLFF
TRBV20-1,TRBJ2-4,CSAIQSGGGANIQYF
TRBV9,TRBJ1-6,CASSGGGVSNSPLHF
TRBV7-3,TRBJ2-3,CASSPDFWADTLYF
TRBV6-1,TRBJ1-6,CASNRREVTPLHF
TRBV6-6,TRBJ2-5,CASSYRDKITQETQYF
TRBV27,TRBJ2-1,CASSLWGGREQFF
TRBV12-3/TRBV12-4,TRBJ2-1,CTSSPQSGGVWNGQFF
TRBV28,NA,CASSPQQGGYEQYF
TRBV4-1,TRBJ2-7,CASSPGAGGPYNEQYF
TRBV27,TRBJ1-2,CASSDGPLYGYTF
TRBV6-5,TRBJ1-6,CASSYVGNSPLHF
TRBV7-2,TRBJ2-1,CASSPASGISGGTQFF
TRBV18,TRBJ2-7,CASPQKEGDEQYF
TRBV27,TRBJ2-3,CASSLSPYLAGRPGLSTDTQYF
TRBV29-1,TRBJ2-7,CSVEDLTGSSYEQYF
TRBV20-1,TRBJ2-7,CSANLQEYEQYF
TRBV4-3,TRBJ1-2,CASSQDHTYGYTF
TRBV7-2,TRBJ2-1,CASSKSGTGYSYNEQFF
TRBV7-9,TRBJ2-1,CASSPRRAGGTASYNEQFF
TRBV5-6,TRBJ2-1,CASSSWGASYKEQFF
TRBV5-5,TRBJ2-2,CASSLVANLNTGELFF
TRBV7-9,TRBJ2-3,CASSLRTGRNTDTQYF
TRBV2,TRBJ2-1,CASSEAPAGAGMGNEQFF
TRBV7-9,TRBJ2-4,CASSSTGDLAKNIQYF
TRBV20-1,TRBJ1-5,CSAAGGADQHF
TRBV10-1,TRBJ2-5,CASSESYPGTGGDETQYF
TRBV5-1,TRBJ1-6,CASSTESSYNSPLHF
TRBV15,TRBJ2-2,CATSRIAGENTGELFF
TRBV6-2/TRBV6-3,TRBJ1-2,CVSSSDRPYGYTF
TRBV6-1,TRBJ2-7,CASRTGNTYEQYF
TRBV6-5,TRBJ2-5,CASSYSGAHQETQYF
TRBV5-5,TRBJ2-5,CASSHYETQYF
TRBV10-3,TRBJ2-5,CAISESRAGDQETQYF